This paragraph reports one T cell receptor beta chain. What it recognizes is unknown. TCRdb ran MiXCR on the 5' RACE reads and lists one entry per CDR3 protein. The data hold around 98,000 distinct CDR3 sequences, with approximately 19% observed a single time. Time point reported: blood at routine non-recurrence follow-up after resection. This sample was included in a study of spatial heterogeneity in lung cancer. Study at large: The donors comprised approximately 75 untreated early-stage non-small cell lung cancer patients.

Points from the study as a whole: Expanded tumor TCRs that were ubiquitous appeared in blood more at resection than follow-up.

The source material was PBMCs, sampled at follow-up. The TCR originated in a male donor with early-stage non-small cell lung cancer.

Here the CDR3 reads CSVEDWDEQKQGGYTF. CDR3 sequence (DNA): TGCAGCGTTGAAGATTGGGACGAACAGAAACAGGGGGGCTACACCTTC. This rearrangement joins TRBV29-1 to TRBJ1-2; 7 bases line up with TRBD1. The CDR3 extends over 16 amino acids. Germline CDR1 is SQVTM and CDR2 is ANQGSEA. V lost 0 bases to trimming and J lost 8 bases; unmatched junction nucleotides: 15.